The 20 T cell receptor beta chains listed next were all sequenced from one sample in a study of shared clonotypes between healthy human individuals. Profiled with immunoSEQ multiplex PCR; TCRdb holds only in-frame clones, not every one. Here the sample spans some 630,000 clones, 95% to 97% being singletons. CD45RO-negative cells were positively selected for CCR7, leaving out terminally differentiated effector memory CD45RA+ cells. Input material: naive CD8+ T cells sorted from blood. These receptors all come from a woman aged 25-40 years in good health.

The chain uses TRBV28 and TRBJ1-5; D gene uncertain. This CDR3 spans 19 amino acids. V was shortened by 5 bases and J by 0 bases, with 23 bases between the two germline ends. In germline, CDR1 is MDHEN, CDR2 SYDVKM. Here the CDR3 reads CASSTIRTPQIYSNQPQHF. As DNA, the CDR3 is TGTGCCAGCAGTACAATTCGAACGCCTCAGATCTATAGCAATCAGCCCCAGCATTTT.

The chain employs TRBV29-1 and TRBJ2-7; TRBD1 matches at 10 bases. Germline V lookup: CDR1 SQVTM, CDR2 ANQGSEA. V was clipped by 5 bases and J by 9 bases; unmatched bases: 7. This CDR3 spans 12 amino acids. The CDR3 region is CSVQTGGTVQYF. The CDR3 nucleotides read TGCAGCGTTCAGACAGGGGGCACGGTGCAGTACTTC.

The table lists this clone with a count of one. The chain couples TRBV19 to TRBJ2-1; D gene unclear. Trimming cost V 7 bases and J 8 bases, with 18 bases left between them. The CDR3 has 14 amino acids. The germline V gene encodes CDR1 LNHDA and CDR2 SQIVND (reference sequence). In DNA, the CDR3 is TGTGCCAGTACCCCGGGCGGTACCGGTTATGAGCAGTTCTTC. Translating it yields CASTPGGTGYEQFF.

The chain recombines TRBV5-1 with TRBJ2-1; 8 nucleotides align to TRBD2. Looked up from germline, CDR1 is SGHRS and CDR2 is YFSETQ. The CDR3 totals 16 residues. The J segment lost 3 bases and the V segment lost 3 bases, leaving 8 bases of the junction unmatched. The CDR3 here is CASSSIIAGLYNEQFF. In DNA, the CDR3 is TGCGCCAGCAGCTCGATCATAGCGGGACTCTACAATGAGCAGTTCTTC.

The chain couples TRBV9 to TRBJ1-1; D call uncertain. This CDR3 comprises 14 residues. The V gene's germline CDR1 is SGDLS and CDR2 YYNGEE. The V end lost 5 bases, the J end lost 1 base, and 12 bases lay between the germline ends. The CDR3 here is CASSTAGANTEAFF. CDR3 DNA: TGTGCCAGCAGTACCGCAGGCGCGAACACTGAAGCTTTCTTT.

The chain has TRBV11-2 and TRBJ1-5, with TRBD1 matching 8 bases. Germline loops: CDR1 SGHAT, CDR2 FQNNGV. CDR3 length: 15 residues. J lost 6 bases, V lost 3 bases, and 7 bases had no gene match. The CDR3 DNA is TGTGCCAGCAGCTTGTCCTCAGGGGGCGGTCAGCCCCAGCATTTT. It specifies CASSLSSGGGQPQHF.

The chain joins TRBV5-6 to TRBJ2-1, with D maybe TRBD2 (6 bases). The CDR3 is 12 amino acids. The ends were cut back, 1 base at V and 15 bases at J, with 14 bases in the middle. Germline V gene sequence: CDR1 SGHDT, CDR2 YYEEEE. The chain's CDR3 is CASSLSGEQRFF. The CDR3 bases are TGTGCCAGCAGCTTGTCGGGGGAGCAACGGTTCTTC.

The chain recombines TRBV6-5 with TRBJ2-5, with D tentatively TRBD1 (5 bases). The CDR3 is 13 residues long. From germline, CDR1 is MNHEY and CDR2 SVGAGI. The ends were cut back, 7 bases at V and 5 bases at J, with 14 bases in the middle. The CDR3 sequence is CASNQGAHETQYF. The CDR3, as DNA: TGTGCCAGCAATCAAGGGGCCCACGAGACCCAGTACTTC.

This sequence joins TRBV7-8 and TRBJ2-1; 9 bases are a match to TRBD2. The CDR3 totals 17 residues. Trimming cost V 11 bases and J 7 bases; bases outside gene matches: 21. The germline CDR1 and CDR2 sequences are SGHVS and FQNEAQ. As DNA, the CDR3 is TGTGCCCTTTATTGGCTAGCGGGACCGGCAATACAGAATGAGCAGTTCTTC. This encodes CALYWLAGPAIQNEQFF.

The gene calls are TRBV6-5 and TRBJ2-5, with D hard to call. This CDR3 has 15 amino acids. The V end lost 4 bases, the J end lost 5 bases, and 17 bases lay between the germline ends. Germline CDR1 is MNHEY and CDR2 is SVGAGI. CDR3 sequence (DNA): TGTGCCAGCAGTTCCTTCAAGACACTTCAGGAGACCCAGTACTTC. Protein product: CASSSFKTLQETQYF.

V gene TRBV4-1 combines with J gene TRBJ1-2; the D gene is possibly TRBD1 (5 bases). V gave up 4 bases and J gave up 7 bases, with 16 bases separating them. Germline-derived CDR1 and CDR2 are MGHRA and YSYEKL. This CDR3 has 14 residues. DNA of the CDR3: TGCGCCAGCAGCCGTCCGGGGACCGGAGGTGGCTACACCTTC. Translation: CASSRPGTGGGYTF.

The V and J genes are TRBV2 and TRBJ2-2, with unresolved D. This CDR3 is built from 15 residues. The germline V gene encodes CDR1 SNHLY and CDR2 FYNNEI. The V end was cut by 5 bases, the J end by 9 bases, with 19 bases between. The CDR3, as DNA: TGTGCCAGCAGTTCCGACGGTAGAGAACACCGGGAGCTGTTTTTT. Amino acids: CASSSDGREHRELFF.

The CDR3 DNA is TGTGCCAGCAGCGTAAGGACAGATGGACTAGCGGGAATAGGTCTGTTCTTC. This gives the protein CASSVRTDGLAGIGLFF. The chain employs TRBV9 and TRBJ2-1, with 12 bases identical to TRBD2. The germline V gene encodes CDR1 SGDLS and CDR2 YYNGEE. Losses at the gene ends were 1 base for V and 15 bases for J; bases not matched to a gene: 17. The CDR3 consists of 17 residues.

This clone showed up just once. The chain has TRBV5-6 and TRBJ2-7, with D hard to call. V gave up 3 bases and J gave up 7 bases, with 11 bases separating them. The CDR3 consists of 12 residues. CDR1 and CDR2 (germline): SGHDT, YYEEEE. The CDR3 DNA follows: TGTGCCAGCAGCTCTGCCGCAGTTGAGCAGTACTTC. Its translation is CASSSAAVEQYF.

This rearrangement joins TRBV14 to TRBJ1-2; D not resolved. In germline, CDR1 is SGHDN, CDR2 FVKESK. Trimming left V 10 bases short and J 4 bases short, with 10 bases between. The CDR3 spans 11 residues. The CDR3 here is CATPRSYGYTF. CDR3 coding DNA: TGTGCCACCCCCAGGTCCTATGGCTACACCTTC.

This clone appeared a single time. The chain carries TRBV20-1 and TRBJ2-1; D gene ambiguous. The CDR3 consists of 11 residues. Trimming took 0 bases from V and 8 from J, leaving 5 bases between them. Germline-derived CDR1 and CDR2 are DFQATT and SNEGSKA (reference sequence). The CDR3 nucleotides are TGCAGTGCTAGAGATGGACATGAGCAGTTCTTC. It translates to CSARDGHEQFF.

This clone was counted a few times. The J gene is TRBJ1-1, the V gene TRBV30; D gene unclear. The CDR3 contains 11 residues. V shed 2 bases and J shed 4 bases, with 5 bases lying between them. The germline gives CDR1 GTSNPN, CDR2 SVGIG (reference sequence). CDR3 bases: TGTGCCTGGAGTCACGGCACTGAAGCTTTCTTT. Translation gives CAWSHGTEAFF.

The chain combines TRBV4-2 with TRBJ1-3; possible D gene TRBD1, 6 bases. Germline CDR1 is LGHNA and CDR2 is YNFKEQ. The CDR3 has 17 residues. Between the trimmed V and J ends, which lost 0 bases and 3 bases, there was a span of 15 bases. The chain's CDR3 is CASSQDIQGHYGNTIYF. CDR3 coding DNA: TGTGCCAGCAGCCAAGATATTCAGGGGCATTATGGAAACACCATATATTTT.

This rearrangement joins TRBV15 to TRBJ2-7; a weak D match, TRBD1 (6 bases). Trimming removed 5 bases from V and 5 bases from J, with 19 bases in between. The germline CDR1 and CDR2 sequences are LNHNV and YYDKDF (reference sequence). The CDR3 totals 15 residues. The CDR3 loop is CATSGVGAGLDEQYF. In DNA, the CDR3 is TGTGCCACCAGCGGGGTGGGGGCAGGGCTTGACGAGCAGTACTTC.

The chain is built from TRBV28 and TRBJ2-1, with TRBD2 matching 12 bases. The J segment lost 10 bases and the V segment lost 5 bases, leaving 12 bases of the junction unmatched. Germline V gene data show CDR1 as MDHEN and CDR2 as SYDVKM. This CDR3 has 16 amino acids. The CDR3 DNA reads TGTGCCAGCAGTCCTCCCCTAGCGGGAGGGCCCTCCGAGCAGTTCTTC. Protein: CASSPPLAGGPSEQFF.